This record concerns one TCR beta chain sequence. Its antigen is undetermined. The data were obtained in a study of T-cell memory formation after mild COVID-19. Study-wide background: TCR clusters mostly belonged to single donors. Findings and caveats of the study: Mostly located in CM and EM were contracting CD4+ clones, with contracting CD8+ clones located in EMRA.

cDNA libraries for TCR alpha and TCR beta, carrying sample barcodes and UMIs, came from 5'RACE with constant-segment primers. TCRdb independently ran MiXCR on the 5' RACE reads; one entry per CDR3 protein. This sample has some 200,000 distinct CDR3 sequences; just over 9.5% occur once, and the top ten carry roughly 3.5%. CDR3 length equals 14 residues. Germline lookup yields CDR1 SNHLY and CDR2 FYNNEI. The germline V and J ends were trimmed by 4 bases and 6 bases, with 15 bases remaining between them. The sample consisted of PBMCs or a T cell subset sorted from them (not recorded which). The TCR sequence derives from a young man who had mild COVID-19 (a few samples of this study predate the infection). Cell type and time point are not known. V is TRBV2 and J is TRBJ1-2, with D uncertain. The CDR3 region has the DNA TGTGCCAGCAGTGTTGGTCCTTCAGGCCATGGCTACACCTTC. This gives the protein CASSVGPSGHGYTF.